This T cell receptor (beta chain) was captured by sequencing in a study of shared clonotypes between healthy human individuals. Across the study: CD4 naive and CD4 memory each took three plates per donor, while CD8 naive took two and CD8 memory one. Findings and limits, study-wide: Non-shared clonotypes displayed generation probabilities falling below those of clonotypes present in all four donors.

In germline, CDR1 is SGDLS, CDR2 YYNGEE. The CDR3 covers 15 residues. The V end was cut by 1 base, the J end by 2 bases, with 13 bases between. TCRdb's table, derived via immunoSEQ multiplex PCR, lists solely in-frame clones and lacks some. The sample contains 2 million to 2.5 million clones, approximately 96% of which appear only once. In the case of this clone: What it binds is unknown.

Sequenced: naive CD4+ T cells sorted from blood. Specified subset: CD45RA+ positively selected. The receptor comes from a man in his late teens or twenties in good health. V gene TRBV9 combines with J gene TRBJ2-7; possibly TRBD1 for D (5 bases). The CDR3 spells CASSVNHGHTYEQYF. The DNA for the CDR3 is TGTGCCAGCAGCGTAAATCACGGACATACCTACGAGCAGTACTTC.